This T cell receptor beta chain was found in a study of regulatory T cells in long-lasting Graves disease. Time point noted: newly diagnosed GD, antithyroid drugs for less than 3 months. The TCR library was made from RNA that had been extracted from PBMCs in TRIzol. The diagnosis of Graves' disease used American Thyroid Association guidelines. The source of the patients was an endocrinology department in Xi'an, China. This CDR3 region has 14 residues. Germline lookup yields CDR1 SGHTA and CDR2 FQGNSA. The germline V and J ends were trimmed by 0 bases and 10 bases, with 13 bases remaining between them. Researchers made TCR beta libraries by using iRepertoire HTBI primers and running Arm-PCR on CDR3 regions. TCRdb re-derived calls from the multiplex PCR reads in MiXCR, one entry per CDR3 protein. The sample has 240,000 or so distinct CDR3 sequences; roughly a fifth are singletons. This clonotype has ten or more counts.

This chain links TRBV7-2 with TRBJ2-1; no definite D call. The material was peripheral blood mononuclear cells (PBMCs), obtained at new diagnosis, from a patient treated with antithyroid drugs. This receptor was identified in a female donor with Graves disease. The CDR3 loop reads CASSLANSGGEQFF. In DNA form, the CDR3 reads TGTGCCAGCAGCTTAGCAAATTCGGGTGGCGAGCAGTTCTTC.